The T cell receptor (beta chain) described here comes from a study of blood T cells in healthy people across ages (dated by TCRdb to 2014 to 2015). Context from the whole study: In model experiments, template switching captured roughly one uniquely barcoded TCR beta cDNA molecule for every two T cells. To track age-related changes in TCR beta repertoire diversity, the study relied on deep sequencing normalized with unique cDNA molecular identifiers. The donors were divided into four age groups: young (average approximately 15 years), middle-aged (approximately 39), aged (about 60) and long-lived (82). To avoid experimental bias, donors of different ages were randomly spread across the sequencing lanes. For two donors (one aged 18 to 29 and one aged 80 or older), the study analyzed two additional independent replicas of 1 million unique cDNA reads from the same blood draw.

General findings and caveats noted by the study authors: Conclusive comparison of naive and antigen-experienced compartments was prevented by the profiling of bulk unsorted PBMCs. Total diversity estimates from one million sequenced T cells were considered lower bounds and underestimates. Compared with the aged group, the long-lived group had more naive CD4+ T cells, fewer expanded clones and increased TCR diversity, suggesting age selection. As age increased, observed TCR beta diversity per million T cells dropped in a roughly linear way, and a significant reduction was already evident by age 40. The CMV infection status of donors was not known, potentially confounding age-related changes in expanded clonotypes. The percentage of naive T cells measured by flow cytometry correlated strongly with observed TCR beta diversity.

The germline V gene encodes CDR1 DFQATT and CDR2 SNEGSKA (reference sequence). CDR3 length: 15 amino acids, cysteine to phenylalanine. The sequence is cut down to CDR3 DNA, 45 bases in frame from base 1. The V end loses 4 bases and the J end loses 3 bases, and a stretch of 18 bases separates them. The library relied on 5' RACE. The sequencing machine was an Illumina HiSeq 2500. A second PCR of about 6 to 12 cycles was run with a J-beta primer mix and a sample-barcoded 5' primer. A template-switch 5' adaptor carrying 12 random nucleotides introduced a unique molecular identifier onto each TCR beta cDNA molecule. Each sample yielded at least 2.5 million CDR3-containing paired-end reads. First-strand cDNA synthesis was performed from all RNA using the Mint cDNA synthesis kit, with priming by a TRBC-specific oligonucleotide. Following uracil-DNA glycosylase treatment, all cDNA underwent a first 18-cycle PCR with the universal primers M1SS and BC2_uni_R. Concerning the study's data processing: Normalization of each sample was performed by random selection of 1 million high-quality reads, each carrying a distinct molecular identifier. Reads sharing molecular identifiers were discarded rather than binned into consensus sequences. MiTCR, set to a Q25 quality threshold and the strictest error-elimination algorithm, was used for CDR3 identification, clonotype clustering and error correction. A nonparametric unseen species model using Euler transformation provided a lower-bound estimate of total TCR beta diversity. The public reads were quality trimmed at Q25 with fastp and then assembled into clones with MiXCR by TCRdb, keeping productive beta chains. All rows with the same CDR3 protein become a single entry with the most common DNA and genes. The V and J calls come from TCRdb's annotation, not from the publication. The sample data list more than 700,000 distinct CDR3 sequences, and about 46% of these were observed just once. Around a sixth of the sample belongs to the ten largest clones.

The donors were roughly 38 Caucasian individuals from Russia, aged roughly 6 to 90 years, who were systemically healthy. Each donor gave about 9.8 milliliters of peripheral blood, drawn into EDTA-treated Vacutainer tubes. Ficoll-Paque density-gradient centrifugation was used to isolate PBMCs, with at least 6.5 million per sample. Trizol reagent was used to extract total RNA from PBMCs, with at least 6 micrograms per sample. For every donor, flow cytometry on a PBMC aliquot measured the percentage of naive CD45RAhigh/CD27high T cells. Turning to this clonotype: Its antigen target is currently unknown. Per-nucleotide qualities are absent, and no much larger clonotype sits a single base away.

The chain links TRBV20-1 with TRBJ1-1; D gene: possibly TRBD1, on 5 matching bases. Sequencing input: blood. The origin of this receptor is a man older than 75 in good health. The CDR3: CSAITGFEGDTEAFF. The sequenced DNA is TGCAGTGCTATTACGGGGTTTGAAGGGGACACTGAAGCTTTCTTT.